Each of the 18 T cell receptor beta chains below was sequenced from the same sample in a study of OX40 agonist ivuxolimab in advanced cancers. Produced via immunoSEQ multiplex PCR; TCRdb's table is partial and in-frame only. This repertoire shows 100,000 or so clones, roughly 90% found once; its top ten account for roughly 0.53%. Source: CD4+ or CD8+ T cells sorted from blood, taken in a trial of the OX40 agonist ivuxolimab. These receptors were obtained from an adult with an advanced solid tumor such as melanoma, head and neck, liver or kidney cancer.

This chain joins TRBV19 and TRBJ2-7; TRBD1 matches at 9 bases. Trimming at V came to 4 bases and at J to 2 bases, leaving 6 bases not matched to a gene. In germline, CDR1 is LNHDA, CDR2 SQIVND (reference sequence). The CDR3 extends over 15 amino acids. For the CDR3, the DNA is TGTGCCAGTAGTACCAAACAGGGGGCCCCCTACGAGCAGTACTTC. This translates into CASSTKQGAPYEQYF.

The rearrangement uses TRBV30 and TRBJ2-4; TRBD2 matches at 10 bases. Trimming took 5 bases from V and 1 from J; bases not matched to a gene: 5. The germline CDR1 and CDR2 sequences are GTSNPN and SVGIG (reference sequence). The CDR3 loop spans 15 amino acids. The CDR3 DNA reads as TGTGCCTGGTCTGGGACTAGCGTGGCCAAAAACATTCAGTACTTC. It yields the protein CAWSGTSVAKNIQYF.

The rearrangement links TRBV2 to TRBJ2-1, with 12 bases matching TRBD2. Per the germline V gene, CDR1 is SNHLY and CDR2 is FYNNEI. With 6 bases clipped from V and 9 bases from J, the junction kept 9 bases outside the gene matches. There are 15 residues in the CDR3. The CDR3 here is CASSEPSGRAGEQFF. The DNA of the CDR3 is TGTGCCAGCAGCGAGCCTAGCGGGAGGGCAGGTGAGCAGTTCTTC. The whole variable domain, filled in from reference TRBV2 and TRBJ2-1, reads EPEVTQTPSHQVTQMGQEVILRCVPISNHLYFYWYRQILGQKVEFLVSFYNNEISEKSEIFDDQFSVERPDGSNFTLKIRSTKLEDSAMYFCASSEPSGRAGEQFFGPGTRLTVL.

The sample holds a few counts of this clone. This chain joins TRBV4-1 and TRBJ2-3, with D perhaps TRBD2 (5 bases). In germline, CDR1 is MGHRA, CDR2 YSYEKL. The CDR3 covers 14 residues. V was pared by 1 base and J by 0 bases, with 5 bases between. CDR3 protein: CASSQGTSTDTQYF. The CDR3 DNA reads TGCGCCAGCAGCCAAGGGACTAGCACAGATACGCAGTATTTT.

The chain couples TRBV2 to TRBJ1-5; D not resolved. The length of the CDR3 is 12 residues. The germline V and J ends were trimmed by 3 bases and 6 bases, with 6 bases remaining between them. Germline lookup yields CDR1 SNHLY and CDR2 FYNNEI. CDR3 protein: CASSEMIQPQHF. The CDR3 DNA reads as TGTGCCAGCAGTGAGATGATTCAGCCCCAGCATTTT.

The chain has TRBV7-3 and TRBJ2-1; D might be TRBD1 (6 bases). Per germline, CDR1 SGHTA and CDR2 FQGTGA. This CDR3 is built from 16 residues. The V end lost 1 base, the J end lost 3 bases, and 13 bases lay between the germline ends. CDR3 nucleotide sequence: TGTGCCAGCAGCTTAAGTCGGGACACGGGCTACAATGAGCAGTTCTTC. It translates to CASSLSRDTGYNEQFF. Complete variable domain (other parts from reference TRBV7-3 and TRBJ2-1): GAGVSQTPSNKVTEKGKYVELRCDPISGHTALYWYRQSLGQGPEFLIYFQGTGAADDSGLPNDRFFAVRPEGSVSTLKIQRTERGDSAVYLCASSLSRDTGYNEQFFGPGTRLTVL.

V is TRBV5-1 and J is TRBJ2-5; 9 positions agree with TRBD1. V dropped 0 bases and J dropped 5; count of bases not matched to a gene: 8. CDR1 is SGHRS, CDR2 YFSETQ, per germline. The CDR3 sequence is 16 residues long. The CDR3 sequence: CASSLDSGQGSETQYF. The CDR3 DNA reads TGCGCCAGCAGCTTGGATTCGGGACAGGGCTCCGAGACCCAGTACTTC.

Here the CDR3 DNA reads TGTGCCAGCAGCTTAAAATCTAGCGGTTTCTCTGGGGCCAACGTCCTGACTTTC. This translates into CASSLKSSGFSGANVLTF. The V call is TRBV7-3, the J call TRBJ2-6; 7 bases line up with TRBD2. V dropped 1 base and J dropped 0; count of bases not matched to a gene: 6. The germline V gene has CDR1 SGHTA and CDR2 FQGTGA. There are 18 residues in the CDR3.

This sequence joins TRBV28 and TRBJ2-2, with 7 bases fitting TRBD1. Germline V CDR1 and CDR2: MDHEN, SYDVKM. Trimming at V came to 8 bases and at J to 2 bases, leaving 8 bases not matched to a gene. The CDR3 extends over 15 amino acids. For the CDR3, the DNA is TGTGCCAGCCCTCCCGACAGGGATAACACCGGGGAGCTGTTTTTT. It specifies CASPPDRDNTGELFF.

The J gene is TRBJ2-2, the V gene TRBV27, with TRBD2 identical over 8 bases. J was trimmed by 6 bases and V by 5 bases; bases with no gene match: 14. Germline V lookup: CDR1 MNHEY, CDR2 SMNVEV (reference sequence). The CDR3 spans 17 residues. In DNA, the CDR3 is TGTGCCAGCAGTCCAATCAAGCGGGAGCGTACGGCCGGGGAGCTGTTTTTT. Its translation is CASSPIKRERTAGELFF.

The chain has TRBV11-3 and TRBJ1-4; weak D call: TRBD1 (6 bases). Germline-derived CDR1 and CDR2 are SGHNT and YENEEA. Trimming took off 5 bases at V and 6 bases at J, with 13 bases between the two ends. This CDR3 has 14 residues. The CDR3 loop reads CASSTTGRDEKLFF. As DNA, the CDR3 is TGTGCCAGCAGCACCACAGGGAGAGATGAAAAACTGTTTTTT.

This sequence joins TRBV6-1 and TRBJ2-2; D ambiguous. The CDR3 loop spans 16 amino acids. In germline, CDR1 is MNHNS, CDR2 SASEGT. V lost 4 bases and J lost 4, with 16 bases in between. The CDR3 DNA is TGTGCCAGCAGTGTTTTAACACCACCGACCACCGGGGAGCTGTTTTTT. It codes for CASSVLTPPTTGELFF.

This clone was detected a few times. The V gene is TRBV2, the J gene TRBJ2-7, with D maybe TRBD2 (6 bases). The germline CDR1 and CDR2 sequences are SNHLY and FYNNEI. Trimming left V 0 bases short and J 0 bases short, with 18 bases between. This CDR3 is built from 18 residues. The CDR3 is CASSEALAGSVSSYEQYF. The CDR3 DNA is TGTGCCAGCAGTGAAGCGCTTGCCGGGAGTGTCAGCTCCTACGAGCAGTACTTC.

The chain is built from TRBV7-2 and TRBJ2-7, with D possibly being TRBD1 or TRBD2 (5 bases each). V was trimmed by 1 base and J by 0 bases, leaving 10 bases between them. The CDR3 consists of 15 residues. The germline gives CDR1 SGHTA, CDR2 FQGNSA. CDR3 amino acids: CASSLVGTASYEQYF. The CDR3 region has the DNA TGTGCCAGCAGCTTAGTTGGGACGGCCTCCTACGAGCAGTACTTC.

The chain joins TRBV7-9 to TRBJ1-1; D unclear. This CDR3 spans 14 amino acids. Trimming stripped 5 bases from V and 2 bases from J, with 12 bases between. Germline CDR1 reads SEHNR; CDR2 reads FQNEAQ (reference sequence). This CDR3 reads CASSRQHQNTEAFF. The DNA of the CDR3 is TGTGCCAGCAGCCGACAACACCAAAACACTGAAGCTTTCTTT. Supplemented by reference TRBV7-9 and TRBJ1-1, the full variable domain reads DTGVSQNPRHKITKRGQNVTFRCDPISEHNRLYWYRQTLGQGPEFLTYFQNEAQLEKSRLLSDRFSAERPKGSFSTLEIQRTEQGDSAMYLCASSRQHQNTEAFFGQGTRLTVV.

V usage is TRBV7-2 and J usage is TRBJ1-5; D uncertain. From germline, CDR1 is SGHTA and CDR2 FQGNSA. The CDR3 totals 15 residues. The germline V and J ends were trimmed by 5 bases and 0 bases, with 11 bases remaining between them. CDR3 bases: TGTGCCAGCAGCCTCGACCTAAATAGCAATCAGCCCCAGCATTTT. It codes for CASSLDLNSNQPQHF.

The gene calls are TRBV14 and TRBJ1-1; D is unclear. This CDR3 contains 13 residues. The V end was cut by 1 base, the J end by 1 base, with 4 bases between. The V gene's germline CDR1 is SGHDN and CDR2 FVKESK. The CDR3 spells CASSQGQNTEAFF. The CDR3 region has the DNA TGTGCCAGCAGCCAAGGGCAGAACACTGAAGCTTTCTTT.

This chain links TRBV4-1 with TRBJ2-1; a weak D match, TRBD2 (6 bases). CDR3 size: 17 residues. V was cut by 3 bases and J by 0 bases, with 15 bases left in between. The V gene's germline CDR1 is MGHRA and CDR2 YSYEKL. The CDR3 loop is CASSHPSLASSYNEQFF. CDR3 nucleotide sequence: TGCGCCAGCAGCCACCCTAGCCTAGCGAGCTCCTACAATGAGCAGTTCTTC.